This T cell receptor (beta chain) emerged from a study of cytomegalovirus exposure and HLA in healthy donors. Whole-study results and caveats: In the 120 validation repertoires, approximately 94% of cluster scores exceeded 0, per a later analysis. Reported results showed that the classifier diagnosed cytomegalovirus status with high specificity and sensitivity. Researchers counted approximately 160 TCR beta chains as cytomegalovirus-associated.

Repertoires were generated with immunoSEQ multiplex PCR, while TCRdb's copy carries only in-frame clones and drops some. The sample contains 110,000 to 150,000 clones, 89% of which appear only once. With regard to this clone: Its antigen is still unknown.

Germline V gives CDR1 SGDLS, CDR2 YYNGEE. This CDR3 has 16 residues. The V gene end was trimmed by 3 bases and the J gene end by 3 bases; junction bases not matched to a gene: 11. The donors were members of the validation cohort, which comprised 120 subjects and was separate from the first cohort of roughly 700 subjects. The sample comprised PBMCs. V and J are TRBV9 and TRBJ1-2, with 7 bases aligning to TRBD1. This receptor was obtained from a woman aged 18-35 years in good health and CMV-seropositive. The CDR3 sequence is CASSAYTGEWDYGYTF. The CDR3 bases are TGTGCCAGCAGCGCCTACACAGGGGAGTGGGACTATGGCTACACCTTC.